The text below deals with one TCR beta chain. This sample is part of a study of low-dose radiotherapy and immunotherapy resistance in tumors. TCR amplification involved 20 PCR cycles with a constant-region primer and V-primer adapter. MiXCR was run by TCRdb on the reads, yielding one entry per CDR3 protein. In the table there are under 60,000 distinct CDR3 sequences, 33% of which are singletons. As for time point: after trial treatment. Treatment here: LDRT plus nivolumab, ipilimumab, low-dose cyclophosphamide and aspirin (RACIN trial). CDR3 length: 13 residues. Germline V lookup: CDR1 GTSNPN, CDR2 SVGIG (reference sequence). The V and J ends lost 3 bases and 5 bases respectively, with 11 bases between them.

Sequenced here: PBMCs, sampled after low-dose radiotherapy plus immunotherapy. The origin of this receptor is a male donor with rectosigmoid adenocarcinoma. V usage is TRBV30 and J usage is TRBJ1-5; no reliable D call. The CDR3 is CAWRSGSHQPQHF. The CDR3 DNA reads as TGTGCCTGGAGGTCCGGCTCCCATCAGCCCCAGCATTTT.